These 14 T cell receptor beta chains were all obtained from the same sample, sequenced in a study of vaccination effects on CD4 cells after COVID-19. The repertoire was sequenced with immunoSEQ multiplex PCR; TCRdb's copy has only in-frame clones and lacks some. The sample lists tens of thousands of clones, roughly 74% occurring once. No antigen has been assigned to these receptors. After expansion with viral peptide pools in the ViraFEST assay, antigen-specific CD4+ T cells were sequenced. Isolation of CD4+ T cells took place after about 10 days of culture. All study participants received two doses of BNT162b2 or mRNA-1273 vaccine. The input for sequencing was CD4+ T cells from PBMCs cultured with HCoV-229E spike peptides, taken after COVID-19 vaccination. Receptors were obtained from a human donor who received a COVID-19 vaccine.

The chain recombines TRBV27 with TRBJ1-1, with D possibly matching TRBD1 (5 bases). In germline, CDR1 is MNHEY, CDR2 SMNVEV (reference sequence). This CDR3 comprises 16 residues. Trimming removed 4 bases from V and 3 bases from J, with 18 bases in between. The CDR3 region is CASSSSTRVVDTEAFF. The CDR3 region has the DNA TGTGCCAGCAGTTCCTCGACCAGGGTGGTGGACACTGAAGCTTTCTTT.

This clone was detected once. The gene calls are TRBV7-9 and TRBJ1-1, with D unclear. The V end was cut by 1 base, the J end by 6 bases, with 12 bases between. The CDR3 contains 14 residues. Germline V gene lookup returns CDR1 SEHNR and CDR2 FQNEAQ (reference sequence). CDR3 residues: CASSLGGNEPEAFF. The DNA for the CDR3 is TGTGCCAGCAGCTTAGGGGGTAATGAACCTGAAGCTTTCTTT.

V is TRBV18 and J is TRBJ2-1; 10 bases agree with TRBD1. Germline-derived CDR1 and CDR2 are KGHSH and LQKENI. This CDR3 contains 14 residues. The ends lost 5 bases at V and 8 bases at J; junction bases unmatched: 6. The DNA of the CDR3 is TGTGCCAGCTCATCCACCGGGACAGGGGATGAGCAGTTCTTC. It yields the protein CASSSTGTGDEQFF.

This chain connects TRBV11-2 to TRBJ2-7, with D tentatively TRBD2 (6 bases). From germline, CDR1 is SGHAT and CDR2 FQNNGV. The CDR3 has 13 amino acids. Trimming removed 6 bases from V and 5 bases from J, with 14 bases in between. The CDR3: CASSQRWGDEQYV. In DNA form, the CDR3 reads TGTGCCAGCAGTCAGAGGTGGGGGGACGAGCAGTACGTC.

This chain joins TRBV13 and TRBJ2-2, with D hard to call. Germline loops: CDR1 PRHDT, CDR2 FYEKMQ (reference sequence). The V gene lost 8 bases and the J gene lost 6 bases, with 10 bases spanning the gap. The CDR3 has 12 residues. CDR3 coding DNA: TGTGCCAGCCGCCTAGTGTCCGGGGAGCTGTTTTTT. Residues: CASRLVSGELFF.

The CDR3 sequence is CASSVASGSTNTEAFF. DNA for the CDR3: TGTGCCAGCAGCGTAGCTAGTGGCAGTACTAACACTGAAGCTTTCTTT. The chain couples TRBV9 to TRBJ1-1; D ambiguous. V was clipped by 0 bases and J by 2 bases, with 14 bases between them. The CDR3 is 16 residues long. The V gene's germline CDR1 is SGDLS and CDR2 YYNGEE.

Concerning this clone: The sample has other DNA sequences that encode this CDR3 too. The chain carries TRBV9 and TRBJ2-3; 10 bases agree with TRBD1. The length of the CDR3 is 15 residues. V lost 2 bases, J lost 1 base, and 1 base stayed unmatched. The germline gives CDR1 SGDLS, CDR2 YYNGEE. CDR3: CASSVGQGGTDTQYF. The CDR3 nucleotides read TGTGCCAGCAGCGTCGGACAGGGGGGCACAGATACGCAGTATTTT. The full variable domain, with the rest looked up from reference TRBV9 and TRBJ2-3, is DSGVTQTPKHLITATGQRVTLRCSPRSGDLSVYWYQQSLDQGLQFLIQYYNGEERAKGNILERFSAQQFPDLHSELNLSSLELGDSALYFCASSVGQGGTDTQYFGPGTRLTVL.

The V call is TRBV2, the J call TRBJ2-2; tentatively, D is TRBD2 (6 bases). Trimming cost V 6 bases and J 6 bases, with 17 bases left between them. Per the germline V gene, CDR1 is SNHLY and CDR2 is FYNNEI. There are 15 residues in the CDR3. CDR3 region: CASREGTSRSGELFF. CDR3 sequence (DNA): TGTGCCAGCAGGGAGGGAACTAGCCGGTCCGGGGAGCTGTTTTTT.

This chain's CDR3 is CASSQGRNYGYTF. The CDR3 DNA reads as TGTGCCAGCAGCCAGGGCAGAAACTATGGCTACACCTTC. The V call is TRBV3-1 (or the pseudogene TRBV3-2), the J call TRBJ1-2; D remains ambiguous. The CDR3 covers 13 residues. CDR1 is LGHDT, CDR2 YNNKEL, per germline (reference sequence). The V end was cut by 3 bases, the J end by 2 bases, with 7 bases between.

The rearrangement joins TRBV13 to TRBJ1-1; 8 bases are shared with TRBD1. The V and J ends lost 2 bases and 2 bases, in that order; junction bases with no gene match: 4. The CDR3 has 15 residues. CDR1 and CDR2 from the germline V gene are PRHDT and FYEKMQ (reference sequence). As DNA, the CDR3 is TGTGCCAGCAGCTTAAGGGCAGGGGGCAACACTGAAGCTTTCTTT. Translating it yields CASSLRAGGNTEAFF.

This clone has a single count. The V and J genes are TRBV3-1 (or the pseudogene TRBV3-2) and TRBJ1-2; D call uncertain. The CDR3 length is 12 residues. Germline lookup yields CDR1 LGHDT and CDR2 YNNKEL (reference sequence). Trimming removed 1 base from V and 4 bases from J, with 4 bases in between. Written as DNA, the CDR3 is TGTGCCAGCAGCCAAGCTATCTATGGCTACACCTTC. Translation: CASSQAIYGYTF.

The genes are TRBV7-2 and TRBJ1-6; D unclear. CDR1 and CDR2 from the germline V gene are SGHTA and FQGNSA. The CDR3 covers 13 residues. V was shortened by 0 bases and J by 8 bases, with 5 bases between the two germline ends. The DNA for the CDR3 is TGTGCCAGCAGCTTAGCGGTTTATTCACCCCTCCACTTT. Protein: CASSLAVYSPLHF.

The chain is built from TRBV5-6 and TRBJ2-1; TRBD1 matches at 7 bases. The CDR3 is 15 residues long. The V gene's germline CDR1 is SGHDT and CDR2 YYEEEE. V trimming: 3 bases; J trimming: 3 bases; junction bases outside the gene matches: 6. CDR3 DNA sequence: TGTGCCAGCAGCTCAATCCGGGACAGCTACAATGAGCAGTTCTTC. This encodes CASSSIRDSYNEQFF. The full variable domain, with the rest looked up from reference TRBV5-6 and TRBJ2-1, is DAGVTQSPTHLIKTRGQQVTLRCSPKSGHDTVSWYQQALGQGPQFIFQYYEEEERQRGNFPDRFSGHQFPNYSSELNVNALLLGDSALYLCASSSIRDSYNEQFFGPGTRLTVL.

The chain is built from TRBV7-9 and TRBJ1-1, with D unresolved. The CDR3 covers 12 residues. The germline gives CDR1 SEHNR, CDR2 FQNEAQ (reference sequence). The V end was cut by 5 bases, the J end by 12 bases, with 16 bases between. CDR3 in amino acids: CASSPGGSRSFF. The DNA for the CDR3 is TGTGCCAGCAGCCCGGGAGGGTCTAGGTCTTTCTTT.